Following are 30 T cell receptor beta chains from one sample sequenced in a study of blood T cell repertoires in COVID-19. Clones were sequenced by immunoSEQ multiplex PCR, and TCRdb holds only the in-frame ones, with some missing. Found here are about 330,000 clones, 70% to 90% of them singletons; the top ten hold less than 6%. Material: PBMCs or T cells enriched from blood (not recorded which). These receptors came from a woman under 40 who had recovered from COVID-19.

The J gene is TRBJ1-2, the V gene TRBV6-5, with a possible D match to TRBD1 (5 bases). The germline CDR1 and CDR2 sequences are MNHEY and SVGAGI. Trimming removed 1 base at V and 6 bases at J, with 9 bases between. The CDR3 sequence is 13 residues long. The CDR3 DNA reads TGTGCCAGCAGTTACTGGGGGGGGGATGGCTACACCTTC. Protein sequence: CASSYWGGDGYTF.

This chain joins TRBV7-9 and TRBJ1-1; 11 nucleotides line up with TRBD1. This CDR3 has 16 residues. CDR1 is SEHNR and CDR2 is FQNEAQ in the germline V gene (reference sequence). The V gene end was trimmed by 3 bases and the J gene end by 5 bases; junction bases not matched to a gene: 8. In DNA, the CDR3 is TGTGCCAGCAGCTTGTGGACAGGGGGCCGGAGTACTGAAGCTTTCTTT. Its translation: CASSLWTGGRSTEAFF. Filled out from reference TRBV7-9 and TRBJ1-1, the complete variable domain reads DTGVSQNPRHKITKRGQNVTFRCDPISEHNRLYWYRQTLGQGPEFLTYFQNEAQLEKSRLLSDRFSAERPKGSFSTLEIQRTEQGDSAMYLCASSLWTGGRSTEAFFGQGTRLTVV.

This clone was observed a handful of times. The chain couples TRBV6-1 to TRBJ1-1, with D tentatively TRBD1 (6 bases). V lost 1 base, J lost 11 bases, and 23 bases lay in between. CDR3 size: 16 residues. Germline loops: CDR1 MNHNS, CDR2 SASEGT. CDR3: CASSEVGHVAGVWAFF. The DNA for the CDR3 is TGTGCCAGCAGTGAAGTGGGACACGTGGCCGGCGTGTGGGCTTTCTTT.

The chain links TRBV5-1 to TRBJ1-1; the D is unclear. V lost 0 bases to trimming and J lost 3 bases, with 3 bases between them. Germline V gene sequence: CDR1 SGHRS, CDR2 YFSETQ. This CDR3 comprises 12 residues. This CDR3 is CASSLVDTEAFF. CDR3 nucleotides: TGCGCCAGCAGCTTGGTCGACACTGAAGCTTTCTTT.

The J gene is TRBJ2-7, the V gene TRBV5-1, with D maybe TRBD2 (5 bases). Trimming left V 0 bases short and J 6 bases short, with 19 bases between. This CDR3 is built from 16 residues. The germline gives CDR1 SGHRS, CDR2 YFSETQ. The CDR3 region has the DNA TGCGCCAGCAGCTTGGTTCGGGATCAGAGAGGTTCCGAGCAGTACTTC. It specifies CASSLVRDQRGSEQYF.

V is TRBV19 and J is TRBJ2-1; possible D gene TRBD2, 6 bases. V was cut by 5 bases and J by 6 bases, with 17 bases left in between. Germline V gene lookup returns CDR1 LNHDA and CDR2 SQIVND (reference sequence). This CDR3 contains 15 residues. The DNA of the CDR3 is TGTGCCAGTAGTCCCGACTCTGGAGGGACCAATGAGCAGTTCTTC. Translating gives CASSPDSGGTNEQFF.

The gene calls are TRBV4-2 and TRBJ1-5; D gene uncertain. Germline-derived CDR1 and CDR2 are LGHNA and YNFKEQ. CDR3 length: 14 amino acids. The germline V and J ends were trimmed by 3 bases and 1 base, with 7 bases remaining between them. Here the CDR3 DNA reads TGTGCCAGCAGCCAGGGCACCAGCAATCAGCCCCAGCATTTT. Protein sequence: CASSQGTSNQPQHF.

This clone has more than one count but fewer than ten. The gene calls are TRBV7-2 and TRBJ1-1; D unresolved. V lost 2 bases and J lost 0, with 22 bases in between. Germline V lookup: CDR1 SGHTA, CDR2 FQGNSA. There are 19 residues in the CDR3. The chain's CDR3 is CASSLSGRQLRRMNTEAFF. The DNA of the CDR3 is TGTGCCAGCAGCTTAAGCGGAAGGCAGCTACGGAGGATGAACACTGAAGCTTTCTTT.

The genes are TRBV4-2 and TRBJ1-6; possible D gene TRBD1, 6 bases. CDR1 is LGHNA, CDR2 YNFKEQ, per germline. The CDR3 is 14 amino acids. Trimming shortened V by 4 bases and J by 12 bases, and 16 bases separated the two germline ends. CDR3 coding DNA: TGTGCCAGCAGCCCGGGAGGGGGGCGCAGACCCCTCCACTTT. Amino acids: CASSPGGGRRPLHF.

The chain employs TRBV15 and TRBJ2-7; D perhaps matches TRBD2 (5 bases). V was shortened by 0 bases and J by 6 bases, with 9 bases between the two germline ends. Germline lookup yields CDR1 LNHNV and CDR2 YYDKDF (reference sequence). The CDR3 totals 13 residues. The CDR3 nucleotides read TGTGCCACCAGCAGAGATACGGGGTTCGAGCAGTACTTC. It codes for CATSRDTGFEQYF.

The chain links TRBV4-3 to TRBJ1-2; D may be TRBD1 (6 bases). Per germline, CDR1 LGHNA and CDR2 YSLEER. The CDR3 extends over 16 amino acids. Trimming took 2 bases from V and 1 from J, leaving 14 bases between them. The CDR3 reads CASSQITGLGNYGYTF. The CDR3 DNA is TGCGCCAGCAGCCAAATAACAGGGCTAGGTAACTATGGCTACACCTTC.

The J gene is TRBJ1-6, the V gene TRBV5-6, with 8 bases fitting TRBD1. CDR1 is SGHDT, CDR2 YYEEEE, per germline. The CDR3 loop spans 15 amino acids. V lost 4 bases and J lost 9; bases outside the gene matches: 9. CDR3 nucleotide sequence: TGTGCCAGCAGCCTGGGGGAGACAGGGGTTTCACCCCTCCACTTT. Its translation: CASSLGETGVSPLHF.

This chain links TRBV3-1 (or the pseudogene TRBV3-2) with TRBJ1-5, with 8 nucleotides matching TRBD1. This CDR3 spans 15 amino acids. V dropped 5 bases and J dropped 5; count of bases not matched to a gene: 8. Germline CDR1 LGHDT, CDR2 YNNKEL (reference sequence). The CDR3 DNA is TGTGCCAGCAGCTTCGGGACAGGCGGCCATCAGCCCCAGCATTTT. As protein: CASSFGTGGHQPQHF.

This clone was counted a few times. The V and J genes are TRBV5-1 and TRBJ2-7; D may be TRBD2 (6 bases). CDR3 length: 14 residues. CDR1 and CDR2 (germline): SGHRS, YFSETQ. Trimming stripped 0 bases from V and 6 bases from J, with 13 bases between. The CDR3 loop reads CASSLVRGLGEQYF. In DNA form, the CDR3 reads TGCGCCAGCAGCTTGGTAAGGGGACTCGGCGAGCAGTACTTC.

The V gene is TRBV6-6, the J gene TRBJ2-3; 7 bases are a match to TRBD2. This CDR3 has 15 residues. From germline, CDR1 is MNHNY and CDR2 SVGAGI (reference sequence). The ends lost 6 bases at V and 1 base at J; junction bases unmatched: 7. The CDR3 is CASRGDYQGTDTQYF. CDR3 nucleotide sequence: TGTGCCAGCAGAGGGGACTATCAAGGCACAGATACGCAGTATTTT.

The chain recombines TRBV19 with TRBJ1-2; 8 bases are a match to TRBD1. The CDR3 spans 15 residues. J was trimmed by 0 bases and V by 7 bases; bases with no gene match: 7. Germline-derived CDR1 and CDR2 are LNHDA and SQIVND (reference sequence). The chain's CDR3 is CASTGGRTANYGYTF. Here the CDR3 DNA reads TGTGCCAGTACAGGGGGCAGAACGGCTAACTATGGCTACACCTTC.

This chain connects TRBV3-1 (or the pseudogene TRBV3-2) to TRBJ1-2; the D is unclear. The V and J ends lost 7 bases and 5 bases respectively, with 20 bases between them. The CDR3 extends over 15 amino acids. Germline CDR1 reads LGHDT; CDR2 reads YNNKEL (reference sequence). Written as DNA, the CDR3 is TGTGCCAGCACACACGGAGGGAAACCATTTTATGGCTACACCTTC. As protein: CASTHGGKPFYGYTF.

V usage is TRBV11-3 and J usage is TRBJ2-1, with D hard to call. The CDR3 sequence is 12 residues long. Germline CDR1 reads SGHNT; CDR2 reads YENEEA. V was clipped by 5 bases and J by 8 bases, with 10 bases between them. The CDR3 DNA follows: TGTGCCAGCAGCCAAAGTTCGGATGAGCAGTTCTTC. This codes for CASSQSSDEQFF.

The CDR3 sequence: CASSFLAGTANTEAFF. CDR3 DNA: TGCGCCAGCAGCTTCCTGGCCGGGACAGCGAACACTGAAGCTTTCTTT. The chain couples TRBV5-1 to TRBJ1-1; TRBD1 matches 7 bases. CDR1 and CDR2 from the germline V gene are SGHRS and YFSETQ. The trim removed 2 bases at V and 1 base at J, leaving 8 bases unmatched. CDR3 length equals 16 residues.

The CDR3 region has the DNA TGTGCCAGCAGCCCCGTAGGGACAGTCCACGAGCAGTACTTC. Amino acid sequence: CASSPVGTVHEQYF. The rearrangement uses TRBV14 and TRBJ2-7, with 7 bases aligning to TRBD1. The CDR3 is 14 residues long. The ends lost 4 bases at V and 5 bases at J; junction bases unmatched: 8. Germline-derived CDR1 and CDR2 are SGHDN and FVKESK.

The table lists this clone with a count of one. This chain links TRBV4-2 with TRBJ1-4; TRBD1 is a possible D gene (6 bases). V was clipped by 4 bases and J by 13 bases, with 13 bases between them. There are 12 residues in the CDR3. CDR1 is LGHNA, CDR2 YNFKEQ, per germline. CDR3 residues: CASSLDRIGLFF. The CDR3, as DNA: TGTGCCAGCAGCCTGGACAGAATTGGACTGTTTTTT.

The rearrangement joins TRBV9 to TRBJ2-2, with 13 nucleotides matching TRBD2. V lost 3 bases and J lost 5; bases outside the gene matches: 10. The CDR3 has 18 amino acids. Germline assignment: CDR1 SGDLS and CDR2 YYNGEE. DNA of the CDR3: TGTGCCAGCAGCGCCTGGACTAGCGGGGGTGTTCAGACCGGGGAGCTGTTTTTT. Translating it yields CASSAWTSGGVQTGELFF.

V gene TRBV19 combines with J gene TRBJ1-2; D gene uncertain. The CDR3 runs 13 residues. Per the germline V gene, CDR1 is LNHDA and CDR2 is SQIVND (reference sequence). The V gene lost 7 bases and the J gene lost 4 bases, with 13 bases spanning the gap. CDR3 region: CASTRTGSYGYTF. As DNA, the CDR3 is TGTGCCAGTACCAGGACCGGGAGCTATGGCTACACCTTC.

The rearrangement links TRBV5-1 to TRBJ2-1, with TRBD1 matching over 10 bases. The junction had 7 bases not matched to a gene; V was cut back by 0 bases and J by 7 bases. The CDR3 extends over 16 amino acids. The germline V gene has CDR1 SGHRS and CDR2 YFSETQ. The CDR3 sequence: CASSLEGGTGANEQFF. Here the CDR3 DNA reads TGCGCCAGCAGCTTGGAAGGCGGGACAGGGGCGAATGAGCAGTTCTTC.

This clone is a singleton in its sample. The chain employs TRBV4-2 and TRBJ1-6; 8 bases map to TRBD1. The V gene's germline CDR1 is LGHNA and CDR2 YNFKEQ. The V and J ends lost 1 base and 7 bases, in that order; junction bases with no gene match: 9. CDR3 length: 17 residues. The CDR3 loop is CASSQGSRQGQNSPLHF. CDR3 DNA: TGTGCCAGCAGCCAAGGATCGAGACAGGGGCAGAATTCACCCCTCCACTTT.

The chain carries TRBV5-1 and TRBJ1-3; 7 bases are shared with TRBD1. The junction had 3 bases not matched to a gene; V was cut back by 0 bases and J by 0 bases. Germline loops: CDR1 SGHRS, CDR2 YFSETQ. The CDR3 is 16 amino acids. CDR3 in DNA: TGCGCCAGCAGCTTGGGCGGGACAGACTCTGGAAACACCATATATTTT. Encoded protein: CASSLGGTDSGNTIYF.

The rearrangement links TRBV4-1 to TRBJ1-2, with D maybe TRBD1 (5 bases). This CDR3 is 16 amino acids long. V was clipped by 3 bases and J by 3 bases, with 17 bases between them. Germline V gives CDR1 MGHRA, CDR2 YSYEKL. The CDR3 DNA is TGCGCCAGCAGCCACGCCGACAGATTCCGAGACTATGGCTACACCTTC. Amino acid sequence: CASSHADRFRDYGYTF.

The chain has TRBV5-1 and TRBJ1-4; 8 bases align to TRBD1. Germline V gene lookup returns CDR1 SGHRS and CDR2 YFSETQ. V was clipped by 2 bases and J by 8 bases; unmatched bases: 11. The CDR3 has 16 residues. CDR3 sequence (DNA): TGCGCCAGCAGCTTACAGACAGGGGCTAAAGGAGAAAAACTGTTTTTT. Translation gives CASSLQTGAKGEKLFF.

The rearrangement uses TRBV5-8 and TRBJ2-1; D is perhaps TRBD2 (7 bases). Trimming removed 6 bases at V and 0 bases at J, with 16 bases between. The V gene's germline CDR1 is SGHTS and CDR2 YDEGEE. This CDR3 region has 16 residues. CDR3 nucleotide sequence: TGTGCCAGCACGAAGGGGGGGCCGAGCTCCTACAATGAGCAGTTCTTC. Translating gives CASTKGGPSSYNEQFF. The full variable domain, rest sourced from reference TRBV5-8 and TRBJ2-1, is EAGVTQSPTHLIKTRGQQATLRCSPISGHTSVYWYQQALGLGLQFLLWYDEGEERNRGNFPPRFSGRQFPNYSSELNVNALELEDSALYLCASTKGGPSSYNEQFFGPGTRLTVL.

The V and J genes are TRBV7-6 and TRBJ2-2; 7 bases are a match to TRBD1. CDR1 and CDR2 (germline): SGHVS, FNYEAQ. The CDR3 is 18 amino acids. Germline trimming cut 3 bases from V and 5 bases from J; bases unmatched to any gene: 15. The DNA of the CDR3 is TGTGCCAGCAGCTTGAGGTTGGGCGGCCAGGGGGTTACCGGGGAGCTGTTTTTT. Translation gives CASSLRLGGQGVTGELFF.